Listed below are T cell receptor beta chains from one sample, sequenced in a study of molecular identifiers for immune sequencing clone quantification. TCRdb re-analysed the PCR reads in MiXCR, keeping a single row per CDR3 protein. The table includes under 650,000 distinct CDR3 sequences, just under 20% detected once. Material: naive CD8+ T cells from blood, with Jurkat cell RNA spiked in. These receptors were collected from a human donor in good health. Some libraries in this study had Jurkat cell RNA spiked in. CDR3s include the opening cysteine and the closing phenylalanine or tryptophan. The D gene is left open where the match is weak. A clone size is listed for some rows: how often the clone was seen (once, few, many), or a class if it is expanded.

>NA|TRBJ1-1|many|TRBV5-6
CASSLSVTEAFF
TGTGCCAGCAGCTTGTCTGTCACTGAAGCTTTCTTT
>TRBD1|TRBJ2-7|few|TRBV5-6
CASTPGQGASEQYF
TGTGCCAGCACCCCGGGACAGGGGGCAAGCGAGCAGTACTTC
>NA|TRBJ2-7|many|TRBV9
CASSDGGDSYEQYF
TGTGCCAGCAGCGACGGGGGTGACTCCTACGAGCAGTACTTC
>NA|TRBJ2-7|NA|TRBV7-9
CASSPDVSSYEQYF
TGTGCCAGCAGCCCCGACGTTAGCTCCTACGAGCAGTACTTC
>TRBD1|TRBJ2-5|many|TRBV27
CASSWGQAEETQYF
TGTGCCAGCAGTTGGGGACAGGCAGAAGAGACCCAGTACTTC
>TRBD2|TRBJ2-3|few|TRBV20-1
CSAAGELTGTDTQYF
TGCAGTGCGGCGGGGGAGTTGACGGGCACAGATACGCAGTATTTT
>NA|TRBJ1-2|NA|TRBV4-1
CASSQAGINYGYTF
TGCGCCAGCAGCCAAGCCGGGATTAACTATGGCTACACCTTC
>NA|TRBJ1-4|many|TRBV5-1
CASRRQEHEEKLFF
TGCGCCAGCCGCCGACAGGAACACGAAGAAAAACTGTTTTTT
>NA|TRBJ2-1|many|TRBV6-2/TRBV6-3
CASRSGSRPYYNEQFF
TGTGCCAGCAGATCCGGTTCCAGGCCCTACTACAATGAGCAGTTCTTC
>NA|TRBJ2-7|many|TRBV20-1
CSAVWGSPYEQYF
TGCAGTGCTGTCTGGGGCAGCCCCTACGAGCAGTACTTC
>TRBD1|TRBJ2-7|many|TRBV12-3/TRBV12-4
CASSPTRQGYEQYF
TGTGCCAGCAGCCCTACCCGACAGGGCTACGAGCAGTACTTC
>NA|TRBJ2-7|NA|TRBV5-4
CASSVTGIYYEQYF
TGTGCCAGCAGCGTAACAGGGATTTACTACGAGCAGTACTTC
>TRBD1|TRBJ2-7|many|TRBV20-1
CSARGGQTPYEQYF
TGCAGTGCTAGAGGGGGACAGACACCTTACGAGCAGTACTTC
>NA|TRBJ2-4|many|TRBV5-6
CASSLALERVIQYF
TGTGCCAGCAGCTTGGCCCTGGAAAGGGTTATTCAGTACTTC
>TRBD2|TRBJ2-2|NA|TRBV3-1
CASSQRPGLGMTGELFF
TGTGCCAGCAGCCAACGACCGGGACTAGGCATGACCGGGGAGCTGTTTTTT
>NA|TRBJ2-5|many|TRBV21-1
CASSTHLAGGFPETQYF
TGTGCCAGCAGCACCCACTTAGCGGGGGGGTTCCCAGAGACCCAGTACTTC
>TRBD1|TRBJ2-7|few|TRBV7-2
CASSYRGRTPYEQYF
TGTGCCAGCAGCTACAGGGGTCGTACCCCCTACGAGCAGTACTTC
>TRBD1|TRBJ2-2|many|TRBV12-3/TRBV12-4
CASTGQGNTGELFF
TGTGCCAGCACCGGACAGGGGAACACCGGGGAGCTGTTTTTT
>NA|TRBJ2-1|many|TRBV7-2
CASSLIGGPRNEQFF
TGTGCCAGCAGCTTAATCGGGGGGCCCCGCAATGAGCAGTTCTTC
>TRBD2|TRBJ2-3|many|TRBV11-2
CASSYIAGGTTDTQYF
TGTGCCAGCAGCTACATAGCGGGAGGAACCACAGATACGCAGTATTTT
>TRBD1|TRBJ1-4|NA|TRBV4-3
CASSQGTFGLTGLEEKLFF
TGCGCCAGCAGCCAAGGTACCTTCGGCTTGACAGGGTTGGAAGAAAAACTGTTTTTT
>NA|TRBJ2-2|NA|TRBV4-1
CASSQVWTNTGELFF
TGCGCCAGCAGCCAAGTATGGACGAACACCGGGGAGCTGTTTTTT